A selection of T cell receptor beta chains follows, all from one sample in a study of T cell responses to AZD1222 COVID-19 vaccine. The method was immunoSEQ multiplex PCR; TCRdb's version includes in-frame clones alone and lacks a portion of them. The sample lists tens of thousands of clones; around 87% were seen once. Sequenced material: peripheral blood, taken on day 0 of AZD1222 vaccination. The receptors were sampled from an adult in good health. CDR3s include the opening cysteine and the closing phenylalanine or tryptophan. Each record gives: clone size, V gene, D gene, J gene, CDR3 protein, CDR3 DNA. D genes are given only for firm matches. Part of the rows lack a size; the others show once, few, many or a class for expanded clones.

few,TRBV2,TRBD2,TRBJ2-5,CASSEGRLAGGPETQYF,TGTGCCAGCAGTGAAGGAAGACTAGCGGGGGGGCCAGAGACCCAGTACTTC
-,TRBV19,-,TRBJ1-1,CASSISVEAFF,TGTGCCAGTAGTATTTCCGTAGAAGCTTTCTTT
-,TRBV19,-,TRBJ2-7,CASSIDEGPYEQYF,TGTGCCAGTAGTATAGACGAGGGTCCCTACGAGCAGTACTTC
-,TRBV6-1,-,TRBJ1-5,CASSDDSLNQPQHF,TGTGCCAGCAGTGATGACAGTCTTAATCAGCCCCAGCATTTT
-,TRBV14,-,TRBJ2-7,CASSQRERAVHEQYF,TGTGCCAGCAGCCAAAGAGAGAGGGCGGTGCACGAGCAGTACTTC
-,TRBV6-2/TRBV6-3,TRBD1,TRBJ2-7,CASSTRGTGGYEQYF,TGTGCCAGCAGTACGAGAGGGACAGGCGGTTACGAGCAGTACTTC
-,TRBV7-2,-,TRBJ1-2,CASSLKQGAGGYTF,TGTGCCAGCAGCTTAAAACAGGGCGCGGGCGGCTACACCTTC
-,TRBV3-1/TRBV3-2,-,TRBJ1-4,CASSQDWGGGEKLFF,TGTGCCAGCAGCCAAGATTGGGGGGGAGGTGAAAAACTGTTTTTT
-,TRBV18,-,TRBJ1-4,CASSPDGENPFGEKLFF,TGTGCCAGCTCCCCGGACGGGGAAAACCCTTTTGGTGAAAAACTGTTTTTT
-,TRBV21-1,-,TRBJ1-5,CASSKSPPGTSLLNPNQPQHF,TGTGCCAGCAGCAAAAGCCCCCCGGGGACATCTCTTCTTAATCCTAATCAGCCCCAGCATTTT
-,TRBV30,TRBD1,TRBJ2-7,CAWSRPGQAYEQYF,TGTGCCTGGAGTAGACCGGGACAGGCCTACGAGCAGTACTTC
-,TRBV6-5,-,TRBJ1-1,CASSSTDTIEAFF,TGTGCCAGCAGTTCCACGGACACGATCGAAGCTTTCTTT
-,TRBV6-5,-,TRBJ1-4,CASSYLTANEKLFF,TGTGCCAGCAGTTACCTGACGGCTAATGAAAAACTGTTTTTT
-,TRBV30,-,TRBJ1-3,CAWRRRRDSGNTIYF,TGTGCCTGGAGACGACGGAGGGATTCAGGAAACACCATATATTTT
-,TRBV19,TRBD1,TRBJ1-2,CASSVQGANYGYTF,TGTGCCAGTAGTGTACAGGGGGCTAACTATGGCTACACCTTC
-,TRBV11-2,-,TRBJ2-5,CASSFWNQETQYF,TGTGCCAGCAGCTTTTGGAACCAAGAGACCCAGTACTTC
-,TRBV19,-,TRBJ1-2,CASKEYNYGYTF,TGTGCCAGTAAGGAGTATAACTATGGCTACACCTTC
-,TRBV19,-,TRBJ2-1,CASKTSSYNEQFF,TGTGCCAGCAAGACCAGCTCCTACAATGAGCAGTTCTTC
-,TRBV12-5,TRBD2,TRBJ2-3,CASGEGLAGVTDTQYF,TGTGCTAGTGGGGAAGGACTAGCGGGGGTCACAGATACGCAGTATTTT
-,TRBV3-1/TRBV3-2,-,TRBJ1-5,CASSQQTAQPQHF,TGTGCCAGCAGCCAGCAGACGGCTCAGCCCCAGCATTTT
-,TRBV28,-,TRBJ1-1,CASSLSRNTEAFF,TGTGCCAGCAGTTTAAGTCGGAACACTGAAGCTTTCTTT
-,TRBV29-1,TRBD1,TRBJ2-7,CSVGGDRAYSYEQYF,TGCAGCGTTGGAGGGGACAGGGCTTACTCCTACGAGCAGTACTTC
-,TRBV20-1,-,TRBJ1-6,CSASRGNNSPLHF,TGCAGTGCTAGTCGGGGGAACAATTCACCCCTCCACTTT
-,TRBV6-2/TRBV6-3,-,TRBJ1-5,CASSYLKQPQHF,TGTGCCAGCAGTTACTTAAAACAGCCCCAGCATTTT
-,TRBV5-4,-,TRBJ1-1,CASSLRDTEAFF,TGTGCCAGCAGCTTGAGAGACACTGAAGCTTTCTTT
once,TRBV4-1,-,TRBJ1-5,CASSQDLNGQPQHF,TGCGCCAGCAGCCAAGATCTTAATGGTCAGCCCCAGCATTTT
-,TRBV6-2/TRBV6-3,-,TRBJ1-2,CASSPRGYGYTF,TGTGCCAGCAGTCCCCGAGGCTATGGCTACACCTTC
-,TRBV18,TRBD1,TRBJ1-2,CASTLQGDDGYTF,TGTGCCAGCACCCTCCAGGGGGATGATGGCTACACCTTC
once,TRBV4-1,-,TRBJ2-7,CASSQDTRLLLGQYF,TGCGCCAGCAGCCAAGATACTCGGCTACTCCTTGGGCAGTACTTC
-,TRBV7-2,-,TRBJ2-3,CASSFFTGTDTQYF,TGTGCCAGCAGCTTTTTCACGGGGACAGATACGCAGTATTTT
-,TRBV10-3,-,TRBJ1-1,CAISVGASNTEAFF,TGTGCCATCAGTGTGGGGGCATCGAACACTGAAGCTTTCTTT
-,TRBV29-1,-,TRBJ2-5,CSVEGYTGTQYF,TGCAGCGTTGAAGGGTATACTGGGACCCAGTACTTC
-,TRBV30,TRBD2,TRBJ2-2,CAWTPLPAGGRIGELFF,TGTGCCTGGACCCCCCTACCCGCGGGGGGTAGAATAGGGGAGCTGTTTTTT
-,TRBV7-2,TRBD1,TRBJ1-2,CASSLAPGQGALSGGYTF,TGTGCCAGCAGCTTAGCCCCGGGACAGGGGGCCCTCAGCGGCGGCTACACCTTC
-,TRBV19,-,TRBJ1-1,CASSTSVMNTEAFF,TGTGCCAGTAGTACCTCAGTGATGAACACTGAAGCTTTCTTT
-,TRBV9,-,TRBJ2-2,CASSVTSTGELFF,TGTGCCAGCAGCGTGACAAGTACCGGGGAGCTGTTTTTT
-,TRBV3-1/TRBV3-2,TRBD2,TRBJ2-1,CASSPTSGGPGEQFF,TGTGCCAGCAGCCCTACTAGCGGGGGGCCTGGTGAGCAGTTCTTC
-,TRBV11-2,-,TRBJ1-4,CASSSGISSKLFF,TGTGCCAGCAGCTCCGGGATTTCCTCTAAACTGTTTTTT
-,TRBV4-2,-,TRBJ1-4,CASSQESGEKLFF,TGTGCCAGCAGCCAAGAGTCGGGTGAAAAACTGTTTTTT
once,TRBV5-6,TRBD2,TRBJ2-7,CASSLASRLAGGPVHEQYF,TGTGCCAGCAGCTTGGCCTCGCGTCTAGCGGGGGGGCCTGTCCACGAGCAGTACTTC
-,TRBV6-1,-,TRBJ2-7,CASSEPGRAGDYEQYF,TGTGCCAGCAGTGAACCTGGGAGGGCAGGGGACTACGAGCAGTACTTC
-,TRBV12-3/TRBV12-4,TRBD1,TRBJ2-1,CASSTGQYNEQFF,TGTGCCAGCAGTACGGGACAGTACAATGAGCAGTTCTTC
-,TRBV30,TRBD1,TRBJ1-6,CAWTGTGGWNSPLHF,TGTGCCTGGACCGGGACAGGGGGTTGGAATTCACCCCTCCACTTT
-,TRBV2,-,TRBJ2-2,CASSEDANTGELFF,TGTGCCAGCAGTGAAGATGCTAACACCGGGGAGCTGTTTTTT
-,TRBV19,-,TRBJ2-2,CASTGGWELFF,TGTGCCAGTACCGGTGGGTGGGAGCTGTTTTTT
once,TRBV4-3,TRBD1,TRBJ2-7,CASSQEMISGGYEQYF,TGCGCCAGCAGCCAAGAGATGATTTCAGGGGGCTACGAGCAGTACTTC
-,TRBV28,-,TRBJ1-5,CASRQWGQPQHF,TGTGCCAGCAGACAATGGGGACAGCCCCAGCATTTT
few,TRBV19,-,TRBJ1-2,CASIGGGLIYGYTF,TGTGCCAGTATCGGCGGTGGGCTGATTTATGGCTACACCTTC
few,TRBV19,-,TRBJ1-1,CASSISGSNTEAFF,TGTGCCAGTAGTATTTCGGGTTCGAACACTGAAGCTTTCTTT
-,TRBV7-9,-,TRBJ1-2,CASTGDIHGYTF,TGTGCCAGCACCGGGGACATCCATGGCTACACCTTC
-,TRBV29-1,TRBD2,TRBJ2-7,CSVEDPSGGVYEQYF,TGCAGCGTTGAAGATCCTAGCGGGGGGGTCTACGAGCAGTACTTC
once,TRBV25-1,-,TRBJ2-7,CASSDYGPSYEQYF,TGTGCCAGCAGTGATTATGGCCCCTCCTACGAGCAGTACTTC
-,TRBV12-3/TRBV12-4,-,TRBJ2-7,CASSLALHEQYF,TGTGCCAGCAGTTTAGCTCTCCACGAGCAGTACTTC
-,TRBV24-1,-,TRBJ1-5,CATSDLPNQPQHF,TGTGCCACCAGTGATTTGCCCAATCAGCCCCAGCATTTT
-,TRBV12-5,-,TRBJ2-1,CASGLDSTGFNEQFF,TGTGCTAGTGGTTTGGACTCCACAGGGTTCAATGAGCAGTTCTTC
-,TRBV5-1,-,TRBJ2-7,CASSQRDNFYEQYF,TGCGCCAGCTCCCAAAGGGATAATTTCTACGAGCAGTACTTC
-,TRBV7-2,-,TRBJ2-7,CASSRPGSSQYF,TGTGCCAGCAGCCGACCGGGGTCATCGCAGTACTTC
-,TRBV7-8,-,TRBJ1-6,CASSLESAGNNSPLHF,TGTGCCAGCAGCTTAGAGTCGGCAGGGAACAATTCACCCCTCCACTTT
once,TRBV5-4,TRBD1,TRBJ1-2,CASAVLGQGVDGYTF,TGTGCCAGCGCTGTATTAGGACAGGGGGTAGATGGCTACACCTTC
-,TRBV28,-,TRBJ1-4,CASSLGGQHEKLFF,TGTGCCAGCAGTTTGGGAGGACAGCATGAAAAACTGTTTTTT